Listed below are T cell receptor beta chains from one sample, sequenced in a study of T-cell reconstitution after alpha-beta-depleted transplantation in children. TCRdb recomputed calls from the PCR reads with MiXCR, one row per CDR3 protein. The sample has about 440,000 distinct CDR3 sequences, approximately 42% seen once; the top ten hold 25% to 30%. The sequencing used PBMCs, collected before TCRalphabeta/CD19-depleted stem cell transplant. The origin of the receptors is a girl aged 2 to 10 with aplastic anemia, due to receive a stem cell transplant. CDR3s include the opening cysteine and the closing phenylalanine or tryptophan. A D gene is named only where the DNA matches it firmly. Only part of the rows carry a size: once, few, many, or a class if the clone is expanded.

J,D,size,V,DNA,CDR3
TRBJ2-1,NA,NA,TRBV25-1,TGTGCCAGCAGTCTCCGGGACCCGAGCTCCTACGATGAGCAGTTCTTC,CASSLRDPSSYDEQFF
TRBJ2-7,TRBD1,NA,TRBV28,TGTGCCAGCATCGACAGGGGACGGAATGCCTACGAGCAGTACTTC,CASIDRGRNAYEQYF
TRBJ2-5,NA,once,TRBV2,TGTGCCAGCAGAAGCGAAGGACAGCCCCAAGAGACCCAGTACTTC,CASRSEGQPQETQYF
TRBJ2-2,NA,NA,TRBV4-1,TGCGCCAGCAGCCAAGAACAGAACACCGGGGAGCTGTTTTTT,CASSQEQNTGELFF
TRBJ2-5,NA,NA,TRBV10-3,TGTGCCATCGGGGCGATCGAGGGGCTAAGAGAGACCCAGTACTTC,CAIGAIEGLRETQYF
TRBJ1-2,NA,many,TRBV14,TGTGCCAGCAGCGGAGGAAGTGGCTACACCTTC,CASSGGSGYTF
TRBJ2-2,TRBD2,NA,TRBV6-5,TGTGCCAGCAGTTACAAGCGGGGGAACACCGGGGAGCTGTTTTTT,CASSYKRGNTGELFF
TRBJ2-7,NA,NA,TRBV9,TGTGCCAGCAGCATCAGTGCCGCTACTGCCGAGCAGTACTTC,CASSISAATAEQYF
TRBJ2-3,NA,many,TRBV20-1,TGCAGTGCTACTCTCGGGGACGATACGCAGTATTTT,CSATLGDDTQYF
TRBJ2-7,NA,NA,TRBV7-2,TGTGCCAGCAGCTCAATCCCGGGGTACGAGCAGTACTTC,CASSSIPGYEQYF
TRBJ2-1,NA,NA,TRBV19,TGTGCCAGTAGTATTTTTCTTGGCGGGACCTACAATGAGCAGTTCTTC,CASSIFLGGTYNEQFF
TRBJ2-7,NA,few,TRBV7-2,TGTGCCAGCAGCCTGAACGGGGCCTACGAGCAGTACTTC,CASSLNGAYEQYF
TRBJ2-7,TRBD1,NA,TRBV6-2/TRBV6-3,TGTGCCAGCAGGGGGACAGCCGACTACGAGCAGTACTTC,CASRGTADYEQYF
TRBJ2-5,NA,NA,TRBV20-1,TGCAGTGCTGCCCAGACTGCGAAGGGGACCCAGTACTTC,CSAAQTAKGTQYF
TRBJ1-5,TRBD1,few,TRBV6-1,TGTGCCAGCAGAGACCAGGGGGCAATTCGCAATCAGCCCCAGCATTTT,CASRDQGAIRNQPQHF
TRBJ2-2,NA,many,TRBV29-1,TGCAGCGTGCGGGACGGCGAAACCGGGGAGCTGTTTTTT,CSVRDGETGELFF
TRBJ1-2,NA,once,TRBV15,TGTGCCACCAGCAGAGATCGGACAGCTTCTAACTATGGCTACACCTTC,CATSRDRTASNYGYTF
TRBJ1-5,TRBD1,NA,TRBV2,TGTGCCAGCAGTGCACAGGGGTGGGTCAATCAGCCCCAGCATTTT,CASSAQGWVNQPQHF
TRBJ2-7,NA,many,TRBV25-1,TGTGCCAGCAGTGCTGGAGAGGGGGCCTACGAGCAGTACTTC,CASSAGEGAYEQYF
TRBJ2-2,NA,few,TRBV6-5,TGTGCCAGCAGTTATGGGGGCGGGTTCACCGGGGAGCTGTTTTTT,CASSYGGGFTGELFF
TRBJ1-1,NA,few,TRBV23-1,TGCGCCAGCAGTCAATCGACGGCACCTGGTGAGAACACTGAAGCTTTCTTT,CASSQSTAPGENTEAFF
TRBJ2-2,NA,few,TRBV24-1,TGTGCCACCAGTGACGGGACTGCCCTGAACACCGGGGAGCTGTTTTTT,CATSDGTALNTGELFF
TRBJ2-7,NA,NA,TRBV20-1,TGCAGTGCTTACCCCTGGGACGTCTACGAGCAGTACTTC,CSAYPWDVYEQYF
TRBJ2-1,NA,NA,TRBV6-6,TGTGCCAGCAACACAGGGACGGATAATGAGCAGTTCTTC,CASNTGTDNEQFF
TRBJ2-3,NA,many,TRBV7-9,TGTGCCAGCAGCCGGAGGGGTACAGATACGCAGTATTTT,CASSRRGTDTQYF
TRBJ2-7,TRBD2,NA,TRBV20-1,TGCAGTGCTGTCCGAGGACTAGCGGAGACCTACGAGCAGTACTTC,CSAVRGLAETYEQYF
TRBJ2-7,NA,NA,TRBV18,TGTGCCAGCTCACCACCGGCGGGGGCGCATAAAGAGCAGTACTTC,CASSPPAGAHKEQYF
TRBJ2-3,NA,NA,TRBV7-9,TGTGCCAGCAGCCCCAGACTCGTCACAGATACGCAGTATTTT,CASSPRLVTDTQYF
TRBJ2-6,NA,few,TRBV15,TGTGCCACCAACAGAGGCTCTGGGGCCAACGTCCTGACTTTC,CATNRGSGANVLTF
TRBJ2-1,TRBD2,few,TRBV7-2,TGTGCCAGCAGGGGGACTAGCGGGAGGGACAATGAGCAGTTCTTC,CASRGTSGRDNEQFF
TRBJ1-6,NA,few,TRBV3-1,TGTGCCAGCAGCCAGAACAATTCACCCCTCCACTTT,CASSQNNSPLHF
TRBJ2-7,TRBD2,few,TRBV3-1,TGTGCCAGCAGCCGGTTAGCGGGAGTTCTCCCAAACGAGCAGTACTTC,CASSRLAGVLPNEQYF
TRBJ2-3,NA,NA,TRBV28,TGTGCCAGCAGCCAGGGGTGGTCAGATACGCAGTATTTT,CASSQGWSDTQYF
TRBJ2-1,NA,few,TRBV27,TGTGCCAGCAGTCACACCCGAGGACAGCCCTCCTACAATGAGCAGTTCTTC,CASSHTRGQPSYNEQFF
TRBJ1-2,NA,few,TRBV6-1,TGTGCCAGCAACCCCGCAGAGGGCCCGGGCTATGGCTACACCTTC,CASNPAEGPGYGYTF
TRBJ1-1,NA,many,TRBV12-5,TGTGCTAGTGGGGGGGGCAGGGGCACTGAAGCTTTCTTT,CASGGGRGTEAFF
TRBJ2-7,TRBD1,few,TRBV2,TGTGCCAGCAGTGACAACAGGGGCTCGGAGCAGTACTTC,CASSDNRGSEQYF
TRBJ2-1,TRBD2,NA,TRBV20-1,TGCAGTGCTCCGGGAGGCGCCTACAATGAGCAGTTCTTC,CSAPGGAYNEQFF